The 17 T cell receptor beta chains in this list originate from one sample, sequenced in a study of PD-1 blockade in classical Hodgkin lymphoma. Each of the patients experienced relapse following autologous stem cell transplantation, and their brentuximab vedotin exposure differed. Only in-frame clones appear in the TCRdb table, and some are missing; sequencing was by immunoSEQ multiplex PCR. The sample holds over 15,000 clones, roughly 67% seen once. This specimen was peripheral blood mononuclear cells (PBMCs), taken before the second cycle of nivolumab. Source of these receptors: a human donor with classical Hodgkin lymphoma.

The chain employs TRBV19 and TRBJ2-1; 10 bases line up with TRBD2. Looked up from germline, CDR1 is LNHDA and CDR2 is SQIVND (reference sequence). This CDR3 has 14 residues. V was pared by 11 bases and J by 8 bases, with 12 bases of the junction left unmatched. This CDR3 is CASESGRAGDEQFF. DNA for the CDR3: TGTGCCTCTGAGAGCGGGAGGGCCGGGGATGAGCAGTTCTTC. Using reference TRBV19 and TRBJ2-1 for the parts outside the CDR3, the full variable domain is DGGITQSPKYLFRKEGQNVTLSCEQNLNHDAMYWYRQDPGQGLRLIYYSQIVNDFQKGDIAEGYSVSREKKESFPLTVTSAQKNPTAFYLCASESGRAGDEQFFGPGTRLTVL.

The chain couples TRBV5-1 to TRBJ1-1, with 7 bases that match TRBD1. Germline V lookup: CDR1 SGHRS, CDR2 YFSETQ. The CDR3 covers 14 residues. V was clipped by 2 bases and J by 4 bases; unmatched bases: 5. CDR3 in DNA: TGCGCCAGCAGCTTAGGACAGGAGGGCACTGAAGCTTTCTTT. This sequence encodes CASSLGQEGTEAFF.

V is TRBV12-1 and J is TRBJ2-3. TRBV12-1 is shown as a pseudogene. The CDR3 is 16 residues long. The CDR3 reads CASSLAGDRSTDTQYF. As DNA, the CDR3 is TGTGCCAGCAGCCTGGCGGGGGACAGAAGCACAGATACGCAGTATTTT.

The chain joins TRBV2 to TRBJ2-7; the D is unclear. There are 14 residues in the CDR3. Trimming removed 3 bases from V and 5 bases from J, with 14 bases in between. Germline lookup yields CDR1 SNHLY and CDR2 FYNNEI. The CDR3 protein is CASSDSLNVHEQYF. The DNA for the CDR3 is TGTGCCAGCAGTGATTCACTTAACGTCCACGAGCAGTACTTC.

V gene TRBV27 combines with J gene TRBJ2-7, with a weak D call TRBD1 (5 bases). This CDR3 spans 14 amino acids. Trimming left V 5 bases short and J 2 bases short, with 13 bases between. The germline CDR1 and CDR2 sequences are MNHEY and SMNVEV (reference sequence). The CDR3 spells CASSPVDRAYEQYF. DNA of the CDR3: TGTGCCAGCAGTCCCGTAGACAGAGCCTACGAGCAGTACTTC.

The rearrangement links TRBV6-6 to TRBJ1-1, with TRBD1 as a possible D gene (5 bases). The CDR3 spans 14 residues. The V end lost 2 bases, the J end lost 3 bases, and 10 bases lay between the germline ends. Germline V gene lookup returns CDR1 MNHNY and CDR2 SVGAGI (reference sequence). CDR3 nucleotides: TGTGCCAGCAGTTACCCCAGGGAGGACACTGAAGCTTTCTTT. Protein product: CASSYPREDTEAFF.

The chain is built from TRBV2 and TRBJ2-1; D remains unclear. Trimming shortened V by 6 bases and J by 7 bases, and 13 bases separated the two germline ends. From germline, CDR1 is SNHLY and CDR2 FYNNEI. CDR3 length: 13 residues. The DNA of the CDR3 is TGTGCCAGCAGCCGAAAGGCTAAAAATGAGCAGTTCTTC. It codes for CASSRKAKNEQFF. Full variable domain (missing parts from reference TRBV2 and TRBJ2-1): EPEVTQTPSHQVTQMGQEVILRCVPISNHLYFYWYRQILGQKVEFLVSFYNNEISEKSEIFDDQFSVERPDGSNFTLKIRSTKLEDSAMYFCASSRKAKNEQFFGPGTRLTVL.

The J gene is TRBJ2-5, the V gene TRBV9; 13 nucleotides align to TRBD2. The assigned J gene may be wrong: the sequence end matches TRBJ2-7 better. This CDR3 contains 15 residues. Germline values: CDR1 SGDLS, CDR2 YYNGEE. CDR3: CASSLGLAGVYEQYF. The CDR3 nucleotides are TGTGCCAGCAGCTTAGGACTAGCGGGAGTCTACGAGCAGTACTTC.

The rearrangement joins TRBV15 to TRBJ2-7; D perhaps matches TRBD2 (6 bases). V lost 4 bases to trimming and J lost 3 bases, with 16 bases between them. CDR1 and CDR2 from the germline V gene are LNHNV and YYDKDF (reference sequence). This CDR3 is 15 amino acids long. The DNA of the CDR3 is TGTGCCACCAGCACTTACCGGGACTCGCTCTACGAGCAGTACTTC. Amino acid sequence: CATSTYRDSLYEQYF.

The chain combines TRBV7-2 with TRBJ1-5, with 7 bases identical to TRBD1. V was clipped by 1 base and J by 2 bases; unmatched bases: 11. This CDR3 region has 18 residues. CDR1 is SGHTA and CDR2 is FQGNSA in the germline V gene. DNA for the CDR3: TGTGCCAGCAGCTTAGGGGTTTTCGACAGGGCGGGCAATCAGCCCCAGCATTTT. It yields the protein CASSLGVFDRAGNQPQHF.

The chain recombines TRBV5-1 with TRBJ2-5, with 11 bases identical to TRBD2. CDR1 SGHRS and CDR2 YFSETQ come from the germline V gene. The V gene end was trimmed by 2 bases and the J gene end by 4 bases; junction bases not matched to a gene: 7. The CDR3 extends over 16 amino acids. CDR3 sequence (DNA): TGCGCCAGCAGCTTTGGCCCCGGACTAGCGGGAGAGACCCAGTACTTC. It codes for CASSFGPGLAGETQYF.

The rearrangement links TRBV5-1 to TRBJ2-1, with 9 bases matching TRBD2. Germline loops: CDR1 SGHRS, CDR2 YFSETQ. The length of the CDR3 is 14 residues. Trimming at V came to 1 base and at J to 6 bases, leaving 2 bases not matched to a gene. This CDR3 is CASSLRTSVNEQFF. The CDR3, as DNA: TGCGCCAGCAGCTTGCGGACTAGCGTCAATGAGCAGTTCTTC.

This clone is labeled as medium-sized. The gene calls are TRBV12-5 and TRBJ2-5, with D possibly being TRBD1 (6 bases). V gave up 4 bases and J gave up 2 bases, with 14 bases separating them. CDR1 is LGHNT, CDR2 FRNRAP, per germline. The CDR3 has 15 amino acids. CDR3 coding DNA: TGTGCTAGTGGTTGGTCCGGGACATTACAAGAGACCCAGTACTTC. It yields the protein CASGWSGTLQETQYF.

The rearrangement links TRBV5-1 to TRBJ2-7, with a weak D call TRBD1 (6 bases). This CDR3 contains 13 residues. Trimming took 4 bases from V and 4 from J, leaving 12 bases between them. CDR1 SGHRS and CDR2 YFSETQ come from the germline V gene. CDR3 residues: CASSGGRKYEQYF. In nucleotides, the CDR3 is TGCGCCAGCAGCGGGGGCCGGAAATACGAGCAGTACTTC.

V gene TRBV7-6 combines with J gene TRBJ1-4, with D perhaps TRBD1 (5 bases). Germline V gene lookup returns CDR1 SGHVS and CDR2 FNYEAQ. The CDR3 is 16 residues long. Trimming pared 6 bases from V and 8 bases from J, leaving 22 bases between. This chain's CDR3 is CASSFPPGPHREKLFF. In DNA, the CDR3 is TGTGCCAGCAGTTTTCCACCGGGACCTCACAGGGAAAAACTGTTTTTT.

The rearrangement uses TRBV19 and TRBJ2-2; 7 positions match TRBD1. The trim removed 5 bases at V and 0 bases at J, leaving 9 bases unmatched. Germline values: CDR1 LNHDA, CDR2 SQIVND (reference sequence). This CDR3 is built from 17 residues. The CDR3 is CASSPRGDSANTGELFF. Here the CDR3 DNA reads TGTGCCAGTAGTCCGCGAGGGGACAGTGCGAACACCGGGGAGCTGTTTTTT.

The chain is built from TRBV20-1 and TRBJ2-3, with D possibly TRBD2 on 5 matching bases. Trimming cost V 7 bases and J 0 bases, with 5 bases left between them. Germline V gives CDR1 DFQATT, CDR2 SNEGSKA (reference sequence). The CDR3 covers 11 residues. CDR3 sequence: CSGGSTDTQYF. CDR3 nucleotide sequence: TGCAGTGGCGGGAGCACAGATACGCAGTATTTT.